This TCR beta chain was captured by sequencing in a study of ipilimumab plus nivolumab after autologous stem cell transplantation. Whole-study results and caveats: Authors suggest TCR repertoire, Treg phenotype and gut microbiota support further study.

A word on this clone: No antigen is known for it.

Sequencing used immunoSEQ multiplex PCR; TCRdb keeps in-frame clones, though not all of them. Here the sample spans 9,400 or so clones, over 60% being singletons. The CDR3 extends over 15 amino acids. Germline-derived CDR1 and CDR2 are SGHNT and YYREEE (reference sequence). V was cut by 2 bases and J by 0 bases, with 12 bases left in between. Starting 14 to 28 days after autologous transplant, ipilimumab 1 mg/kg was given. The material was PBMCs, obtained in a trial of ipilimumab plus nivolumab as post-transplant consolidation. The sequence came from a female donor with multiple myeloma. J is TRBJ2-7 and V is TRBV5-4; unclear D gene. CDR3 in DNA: TGTGCCAGCAGCTTAGACAAAACTAACTCCTACGAGCAGTACTTC. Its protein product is CASSLDKTNSYEQYF.